This TCR beta chain was observed in a study of T cells in Graves' hyperthyroidism and ophthalmopathy. Looking at the study overall: Peripheral blood sampling occurred at initial diagnosis, before any treatment.

Patients aged 18 to 65 with hyperthyroidism were newly diagnosed, with duration under 2 months. Uncontrolled infection, other autoimmune disease, pregnancy and lactation each barred patients from inclusion. Orbital computed tomography and thyroid ultrasound, together with serum TRAb and thyroxine and clinical symptoms, were used for diagnoses. V lost 6 bases and J lost 7; bases outside the gene matches: 8. This CDR3 contains 15 residues. Per germline, CDR1 SEHNR and CDR2 FQNEAQ (reference sequence). TCR beta CDR3 regions were amplified from RNA. A first-round RT-PCR of the TCR CDR3 used the HTBI primer set. TCRdb recomputed calls from the multiplex PCR reads with MiXCR, one row per CDR3 protein. This table has hundreds of thousands of distinct CDR3 sequences, around 39% appearing once.

This chain uses TRBV7-9 with TRBJ1-4, with TRBD1 matching over 10 bases. The sequenced sample was blood. The sequence was collected from a man aged 18 to 30 with Graves' hyperthyroidism. The CDR3 is CASSEEGQGFEKLFF. The CDR3 DNA reads as TGTGCCAGCAGTGAGGAGGGACAGGGGTTTGAAAAACTGTTTTTT.